Listed below are T cell receptor beta chains from one sample, sequenced in a study of monozygotic twins with inflammatory bowel disease. For each CDR3 protein, TCRdb gives one entry from its re-call of the 5' RACE reads, without DNA. This sample contains 420,000 or so distinct CDR3 sequences. The sequenced sample consisted of blood. These receptors were taken from a human donor with ulcerative colitis or Crohn's disease, or a healthy co-twin of an affected twin (not recorded which). Each CDR3 is given with its conserved first and last residue. Each record gives: J gene, V gene, CDR3 protein.

j_gene: TRBJ1-6; v_gene: TRBV4-1; CDR3aa: CASSTTGTYNSPLHF
j_gene: TRBJ2-2; v_gene: TRBV4-2; CDR3aa: CASSQGPLRGGQGGELFF
j_gene: TRBJ1-6; v_gene: TRBV20-1; CDR3aa: CSASSGTGVYNSPLHF
j_gene: TRBJ2-2; v_gene: TRBV6-1; CDR3aa: CASGNANTGELFF
j_gene: TRBJ2-5; v_gene: TRBV10-3; CDR3aa: CAISEGGQPVETQYF
j_gene: TRBJ2-7; v_gene: TRBV15; CDR3aa: CATSRGLGQGESYEQYF
j_gene: TRBJ2-1; v_gene: TRBV7-8; CDR3aa: CASSLREGTETYNEQFF
j_gene: TRBJ2-3; v_gene: TRBV3-1; CDR3aa: CASSQEWSSGQAWGTDTQYF
j_gene: TRBJ2-2; v_gene: TRBV7-2; CDR3aa: CASSLWPNTGELFF
j_gene: TRBJ2-3; v_gene: TRBV14; CDR3aa: CASSQSERPFSPRTDTQYF
j_gene: TRBJ2-5; v_gene: TRBV7-3; CDR3aa: CASSFGEISTQYF
j_gene: TRBJ2-2; v_gene: TRBV6-5; CDR3aa: CASSSSGYGELFF
j_gene: TRBJ1-5; v_gene: TRBV7-9; CDR3aa: CASSPEGEQPQHF
j_gene: TRBJ1-2; v_gene: TRBV5-5; CDR3aa: CASSFARGDGYTF
j_gene: TRBJ1-4; v_gene: TRBV24-1; CDR3aa: CATSDPTGGVGANEKLFF
j_gene: TRBJ1-1; v_gene: TRBV6-1; CDR3aa: CASSLLPPRGVGDTEAFF
j_gene: TRBJ2-7; v_gene: TRBV29-1; CDR3aa: CSTRSGSGEQYF
j_gene: TRBJ1-6; v_gene: TRBV6-5; CDR3aa: CASSLDPQSNSPLHF
j_gene: TRBJ2-2; v_gene: TRBV18; CDR3aa: CASSPPWDSAGELFF
j_gene: TRBJ1-4; v_gene: TRBV5-1; CDR3aa: CASSPQDSNEKLFF
j_gene: TRBJ2-2; v_gene: TRBV12-3/TRBV12-4; CDR3aa: CASTPGTNVRELFF
j_gene: TRBJ2-2; v_gene: TRBV5-1; CDR3aa: CASSPTGGFTGELFF
j_gene: TRBJ2-3; v_gene: TRBV5-1; CDR3aa: CASSLEAGGPSTKTDTQYF
j_gene: TRBJ2-3; v_gene: TRBV30; CDR3aa: CAWSVTRGGRDTQYF
j_gene: TRBJ1-2; v_gene: TRBV7-9; CDR3aa: CASSVGYRDGYTF
j_gene: TRBJ1-4; v_gene: TRBV6-6; CDR3aa: CASRVSSTNEKLFF
j_gene: TRBJ2-5; v_gene: TRBV3-1; CDR3aa: CASSQRPVGDETQYF
j_gene: TRBJ1-2; v_gene: TRBV7-2; CDR3aa: CASSDNQGSGYTF
j_gene: TRBJ2-1; v_gene: TRBV15; CDR3aa: CATSDRGFGHEQFF
j_gene: TRBJ1-5; v_gene: TRBV6-1; CDR3aa: CASSPVTGFGNQPQHF
j_gene: TRBJ2-1; v_gene: TRBV27; CDR3aa: CASSYATGGSEQFF
j_gene: TRBJ2-7; v_gene: TRBV29-1; CDR3aa: CSVAWGQGAATSYEQYF
j_gene: TRBJ2-1; v_gene: TRBV12-3/TRBV12-4; CDR3aa: CASSFRASGHNEQFF
j_gene: TRBJ2-2; v_gene: TRBV5-1; CDR3aa: CASSLRFGDGNTGELFF
j_gene: TRBJ2-3; v_gene: TRBV20-1; CDR3aa: CSPGTGGKDTQYF
j_gene: TRBJ2-7; v_gene: TRBV28; CDR3aa: CASSPGLAGEPYEQYF
j_gene: TRBJ1-1; v_gene: TRBV27; CDR3aa: CASSFDWGATEAFF
j_gene: TRBJ2-3; v_gene: TRBV6-2/TRBV6-3; CDR3aa: CASSLGLQPDTQYF
j_gene: TRBJ1-1; v_gene: TRBV5-6; CDR3aa: CASSLEGGVTEAFF
j_gene: TRBJ1-5; v_gene: TRBV30; CDR3aa: CAWGKQGWQPQHF
j_gene: TRBJ2-7; v_gene: TRBV6-6; CDR3aa: CASSYTSYEQYF
j_gene: TRBJ2-1; v_gene: TRBV6-5; CDR3aa: CASSPSWREGWGNEQFF
j_gene: TRBJ1-2; v_gene: TRBV5-6; CDR3aa: CASSLEEPGFRYGYTF
j_gene: TRBJ2-2; v_gene: TRBV4-3; CDR3aa: CASSQDEAGELFF
j_gene: TRBJ1-2; v_gene: TRBV30; CDR3aa: CAWSPQTGTGWGYTF
j_gene: TRBJ2-5; v_gene: TRBV7-6; CDR3aa: CASSSTSGARGETQYF
j_gene: TRBJ1-1; v_gene: TRBV12-5; CDR3aa: CASGPSSSEAFF
j_gene: TRBJ1-5; v_gene: TRBV6-2/TRBV6-3; CDR3aa: CASSPNGISNQPQHF
j_gene: TRBJ1-6; v_gene: TRBV6-5; CDR3aa: CASSYSLKGSSYNSPLHF
j_gene: TRBJ2-7; v_gene: TRBV28; CDR3aa: CASSLGGTSVYEQYF
j_gene: TRBJ2-2; v_gene: TRBV6-5; CDR3aa: CASSYRERTGELFF